This T cell receptor beta chain was recovered during a study of blood T cell repertoires in COVID-19. For the study at large: COVID-19 samples collected from the United States, Italy and Spain covered acute and convalescent phases. PBMCs, B-cell-depleted T cells, or T cells were the source of the cDNA or gDNA that made up the material.

Authors' data handling: Estimation of nucleated cell counts relied on the amplification of reference gene primers. TCRdb's table, derived via immunoSEQ multiplex PCR, lists solely in-frame clones and lacks some. V, J and clone size are taken as reported in that table, and D and trimming were inferred from the DNA itself. This sample has roughly 150,000 clones, with less than 90% found just once. V was clipped by 0 bases and J by 4 bases, with 12 bases between them. Germline CDR1 reads SGHTA; CDR2 reads FQGNSA. The CDR3 sequence is 15 residues long. This sequence was found in a woman in her 70s with acute or convalescent COVID-19. What was sequenced was peripheral blood. The rearrangement links TRBV7-2 to TRBJ1-2, with TRBD1 as a possible D gene (6 bases). The CDR3: CASSLAPRGFYGYTF. The CDR3 coding sequence is TGTGCCAGCAGCTTAGCGCCCAGGGGCTTCTATGGCTACACCTTC.